This TCR beta chain is drawn from a study of identical twins. Study results and limitations: Weaker excess sharing between twins was seen in beta out-of-frame sequences.

TCRdb itself ran the 5' RACE reads through MiXCR, one entry per CDR3 protein. This sample has around 250,000 distinct CDR3 sequences, with about 13% found just once. The CDR3 totals 13 residues. Trimming took 1 base from V and 12 from J, leaving 13 bases between them. Per germline, CDR1 SGHTA and CDR2 FQGNSA. In its sample, this clonotype was seen a few times. No antigen is known for it. These data were also filed under a second study, of yellow fever vaccine responses in identical twins.

The sequencing sample was made of memory (CD45RO+) T cells sorted from blood. This receptor was taken from a woman younger than 30 in good health. V and J are TRBV7-2 and TRBJ2-1; D remains ambiguous. This CDR3 is CASSLEKGKGQFF. DNA of the CDR3: TGTGCCAGCAGCTTAGAAAAGGGTAAGGGGCAGTTCTTC.